This T cell receptor (beta chain) was captured by sequencing in a study of CD8+ T cells in alopecia areata. On the study more broadly: Those treated were given oral tofacitinib at 5 to 10 mg twice daily. Study observations and caveats: Relative to mice, TCR sharing across patients was less clear, a difference possibly HLA-related.

Treatment in this sample: oral pan-JAK inhibitor, 5-10 mg twice daily. RNA extraction was followed by reverse transcription into cDNA, which acted as the sequencing template. Data came from immunoSEQ multiplex PCR; TCRdb stores just in-frame clones and leaves some out. The sample has 150,000 to 200,000 clones, less than 65% seen once; the top ten hold approximately 1%. CDR3 length: 15 residues. Trimming pared 0 bases from V and 1 base from J, leaving 12 bases between. CDR1 is SQVTM, CDR2 ANQGSEA, per germline. This clone was detected a few times. Its antigen is not identified. Sequencing was performed on CD4+ T cells sorted from blood, taken at week 24, from a patient treated with tofacitinib. J is TRBJ2-5 and V is TRBV29-1, with D possibly matching TRBD2 (5 bases). This receptor was obtained from a human donor with alopecia areata. The CDR3, as DNA: TGCAGCGTTGAAGATAGGGAGAGATTCCAAGAGACCCAGTACTTC. It codes for CSVEDRERFQETQYF.